Shown below are 32 T cell receptor beta chains from a single sample sequenced in a study of regulatory T cells in long-lasting Graves disease. The time point: persistent/refractory GD, antithyroid drugs over 5 years with positive TRAb. From RNA extracted from PBMCs, the TCR library was made. Researchers made TCR beta libraries by using iRepertoire HTBI primers and running Arm-PCR on CDR3 regions. MiXCR, run by TCRdb on the multiplex PCR reads, gives a single entry per CDR3 protein. Of 650,000 to 700,000 distinct CDR3 sequences listed, around 30% are singletons. Sequencing used peripheral blood mononuclear cells (PBMCs), obtained when the disease was refractory, from a patient treated with antithyroid drugs. All receptors come from a female donor with Graves disease.

This clonotype was observed a handful of times. The chain uses TRBV5-1 and TRBJ2-1; 9 bases fit TRBD2. This CDR3 is built from 14 residues. Trimming took 7 bases from V and 4 from J; bases not matched to a gene: 6. Germline values: CDR1 SGHRS, CDR2 YFSETQ. Here the CDR3 DNA reads TGCGCCAGCCAGCAGGCGGGGGGGTACAATGAGCAGTTCTTC. Translating it yields CASQQAGGYNEQFF.

In its sample, this clonotype was seen a few times. V and J are TRBV18 and TRBJ2-7; maybe TRBD2 (5 bases). The V and J ends lost 1 base and 11 bases respectively, with 18 bases between them. Germline lookup yields CDR1 KGHSH and CDR2 LQKENI. The CDR3 length is 14 residues. This CDR3 reads CASSPRDYGEDKYF. CDR3 coding DNA: TGTGCCAGCTCACCACGGGATTACGGGGAAGACAAGTACTTC.

This clonotype was seen at least ten times. The chain has TRBV9 and TRBJ1-2; 8 bases are a match to TRBD1. This CDR3 is 13 amino acids long. Germline CDR1 reads SGDLS; CDR2 reads YYNGEE. V lost 5 bases to trimming and J lost 3 bases; unmatched junction nucleotides: 3. The CDR3 sequence: CASSGTGDYGYTF. CDR3 DNA: TGTGCCAGCAGTGGGACAGGAGACTATGGCTACACCTTC.

For the CDR3, the DNA is TGTGCCAGCAGGCCCGGGGGAGGGGGCGCCTATGGCTACACCTTC. It specifies CASRPGGGGAYGYTF. The chain uses TRBV27 and TRBJ1-2; TRBD1 matches at 7 bases. Germline CDR1 and CDR2: MNHEY and SMNVEV (reference sequence). The length of the CDR3 is 15 residues. The J segment lost 4 bases and the V segment lost 6 bases, leaving 11 bases of the junction unmatched.

The genes are TRBV12-3 or TRBV12-4 and TRBJ1-1; D is uncertain. This CDR3 has 13 residues. Trimming took off 5 bases at V and 8 bases at J, with 15 bases between the two ends. The CDR3 DNA follows: TGTGCCAGCAGTCAACGACCGATACTAGAAGCTTTCTTT. Its translation: CASSQRPILEAFF.

In its sample, this clonotype was seen a few times. The DNA of the CDR3 is TGCAGTGCTAGGGAACCGGGACAGTCCATCTACGAGCAGTACTTC. It is translated as CSAREPGQSIYEQYF. The gene calls are TRBV20-1 and TRBJ2-7; TRBD1 matches 7 bases. The germline V gene has CDR1 DFQATT and CDR2 SNEGSKA (reference sequence). The CDR3 spans 15 residues. The J segment lost 3 bases and the V segment lost 3 bases, leaving 11 bases of the junction unmatched.

Concerning this clonotype: Just one base apart from a much larger clone, this may be a read error. This sequence joins TRBV6-1 and TRBJ1-4; D is undetermined. Germline V gene data show CDR1 as MNHNS and CDR2 as SASEGT. The V gene lost 7 bases and the J gene lost 6 bases, with 27 bases spanning the gap. The CDR3 is made up of 18 amino acids. In DNA form, the CDR3 reads TGTGCCAGCACTACTTCTCCCCCTGCGGGTTCGAGGGATGAAAAACTGTTTTTT. This codes for CASTTSPPAGSRDEKLFF.

V gene TRBV5-1 combines with J gene TRBJ1-1, with a tentative D call TRBD1 (5 bases). Germline CDR1 and CDR2: SGHRS and YFSETQ. The CDR3 has 15 residues. Trimming removed 4 bases from V and 0 bases from J, with 13 bases in between. CDR3 coding DNA: TGCGCCAGCAGCCCTGGTGACAGATTGAACACTGAAGCTTTCTTT. This encodes CASSPGDRLNTEAFF.

V usage is TRBV6-1 and J usage is TRBJ1-2; a weak D match, TRBD1 (5 bases). This CDR3 spans 14 amino acids. Trimming removed 4 bases from V and 2 bases from J, with 11 bases in between. Per the germline V gene, CDR1 is MNHNS and CDR2 is SASEGT. The CDR3 sequence: CASSGQTANYGYTF. Here the CDR3 DNA reads TGTGCCAGCAGTGGACAGACGGCCAACTATGGCTACACCTTC.

This clonotype was detected only a few times. V gene TRBV3-1 combines with J gene TRBJ1-2; D gene ambiguous. V lost 8 bases and J 5 bases, leaving 12 bases between the germline ends. This CDR3 region has 12 residues. CDR1 and CDR2 (germline): LGHDT, YNNKEL (reference sequence). This chain's CDR3 is CASAMRDYGYTF. The CDR3, as DNA: TGTGCCAGCGCCATGAGGGATTATGGCTACACCTTC.

The genes are TRBV29-1 and TRBJ2-7, with unresolved D. This CDR3 contains 12 residues. Trimming left V 4 bases short and J 1 base short, with 8 bases between. Germline CDR1 reads SQVTM; CDR2 reads ANQGSEA. The CDR3 sequence: CSVAPHSYEQYF. CDR3 bases: TGCAGCGTTGCTCCGCATTCCTACGAGCAGTACTTC.

This clonotype was picked up a small number of times. The chain links TRBV12-3 or TRBV12-4 to TRBJ1-5; 8 bases match TRBD1. V trimming: 3 bases; J trimming: 0 bases; junction bases outside the gene matches: 7. There are 17 residues in the CDR3. The DNA for the CDR3 is TGTGCCAGCAGTTTTTGGGCAGGGGGCATTAGCAATCAGCCCCAGCATTTT. It translates to CASSFWAGGISNQPQHF.

The V and J genes are TRBV27 and TRBJ2-5; 13 bases fit TRBD2. This CDR3 contains 16 residues. The V gene's germline CDR1 is MNHEY and CDR2 SMNVEV (reference sequence). Losses at the gene ends were 5 bases for V and 1 base for J; bases not matched to a gene: 4. The CDR3 DNA follows: TGTGCCAGCAGTACACTAGCGGGAGGGCCCCAAGAGACCCAGTACTTC. As protein: CASSTLAGGPQETQYF.

The chain is built from TRBV12-3 or TRBV12-4 and TRBJ1-2; D not certain. The CDR3 runs to 14 residues. Trimming shortened V by 6 bases and J by 2 bases, and 13 bases separated the two germline ends. This CDR3 reads CASSTLGENYGYTF. CDR3 bases: TGTGCCAGCAGCACACTCGGAGAGAACTATGGCTACACCTTC.

The genes are TRBV7-2 and TRBJ1-2, with 8 bases that match TRBD1. The CDR3 is 18 amino acids. From germline, CDR1 is SGHTA and CDR2 FQGNSA. Trimming removed 1 base from V and 0 bases from J; junction bases left unmatched: 10. This CDR3 reads CASSLVLGQALSNYGYTF. CDR3 DNA sequence: TGTGCCAGCAGCTTAGTGTTGGGACAGGCGTTATCTAACTATGGCTACACCTTC.

This clonotype has a handful of counts. The chain employs TRBV11-1 and TRBJ1-1; D not resolved. Germline values: CDR1 SGHAT, CDR2 FQDESV (reference sequence). Trimming pared 2 bases from V and 4 bases from J, leaving 14 bases between. There are 15 residues in the CDR3. The CDR3 nucleotides read TGTGCCAGCAGCTTAAAGAGGGTTGGGATCACTGAAGCTTTCTTT. Its protein product is CASSLKRVGITEAFF. Full variable domain (rest looked up from reference TRBV11-1 and TRBJ1-1): EAEVAQSPRYKITEKSQAVAFWCDPISGHATLYWYRQILGQGPELLVQFQDESVVDDSQLPKDRFSAERLKGVDSTLKIQPAELGDSAMYLCASSLKRVGITEAFFGQGTRLTVV.

This clonotype was seen only a few times. The chain has TRBV10-3 and TRBJ1-1; tentative D call: TRBD1 (5 bases). Trimming left V 7 bases short and J 1 base short, with 10 bases between. Germline CDR1 is ENHRY and CDR2 is SYGVKD. CDR3 length: 13 residues. In nucleotides, the CDR3 is TGTGCCATCACGGGACGGCCGAACACTGAAGCTTTCTTT. Translating gives CAITGRPNTEAFF.

This clonotype was detected only a few times. The rearrangement links TRBV19 to TRBJ2-1; 10 bases map to TRBD2. There are 15 residues in the CDR3. CDR1 and CDR2 from the germline V gene are LNHDA and SQIVND (reference sequence). V shed 6 bases, J shed 2 bases, and the junction held 4 bases outside the gene matches. The CDR3: CASSLAGGPYNEQFF. CDR3 nucleotide sequence: TGTGCCAGTAGCTTAGCGGGAGGCCCCTACAATGAGCAGTTCTTC.

This clonotype was seen a handful of times. The genes are TRBV10-3 and TRBJ1-3; the D is unclear. Trimming took off 4 bases at V and 0 bases at J, with 7 bases between the two ends. The length of the CDR3 is 14 residues. CDR1 and CDR2 from the germline V gene are ENHRY and SYGVKD. CDR3 nucleotides: TGTGCCATCAGTGTACAAAGCTCTGGAAACACCATATATTTT. This sequence encodes CAISVQSSGNTIYF.

The chain recombines TRBV12-3 or TRBV12-4 with TRBJ1-5; 7 nucleotides agree with TRBD1. This CDR3 is built from 14 residues. Germline trimming cut 5 bases from V and 6 bases from J; bases unmatched to any gene: 7. CDR3 amino acids: CASSPPRGSQPQHF. DNA for the CDR3: TGTGCCAGCAGTCCACCCAGGGGGAGTCAGCCCCAGCATTTT.

This clonotype was seen many times. The CDR3, as DNA: TGTGCCAGCAGTGAAGTTGGGCAGACCCAGTACTTC. Protein product: CASSEVGQTQYF. The gene calls are TRBV2 and TRBJ2-5; unclear D gene. This CDR3 comprises 12 residues. The V gene's germline CDR1 is SNHLY and CDR2 FYNNEI. The germline V and J ends were trimmed by 1 base and 6 bases, with 6 bases remaining between them.

This clonotype was counted between two and nine times. The chain couples TRBV29-1 to TRBJ1-2; no definite D call. This CDR3 region has 13 residues. Deletions cut 2 bases from V and 2 bases from J, with 9 bases between. Looked up from germline, CDR1 is SQVTM and CDR2 is ANQGSEA. The CDR3 bases are TGCAGCGTTGAACCGGGCCTAAACTATGGCTACACCTTC. It codes for CSVEPGLNYGYTF.

This chain uses TRBV7-3 with TRBJ1-3; D gene unclear. The CDR3 has 16 residues. V lost 4 bases, J lost 0 bases, and 13 bases lay in between. Germline assignment: CDR1 SGHTA and CDR2 FQGTGA. Here the CDR3 DNA reads TGTGCCAGCAGCTCTCCCCGACGGAGCTCTGGAAACACCATATATTTT. As protein: CASSSPRRSSGNTIYF.

This clonotype was observed a handful of times. The V gene is TRBV30, the J gene TRBJ2-7; D is possibly TRBD2 (6 bases). CDR1 and CDR2 (germline): GTSNPN, SVGIG (reference sequence). The CDR3 extends over 14 amino acids. Trimming took off 4 bases at V and 0 bases at J, with 13 bases between the two ends. The chain's CDR3 is CAWKYSGTSYEQYF. The CDR3 region has the DNA TGTGCCTGGAAATATAGCGGAACCTCCTACGAGCAGTACTTC.

The table lists this clonotype with a few counts. The chain recombines TRBV15 with TRBJ1-1; 7 positions match TRBD1. V lost 9 bases, J lost 5 bases, and 9 bases stayed unmatched. Germline-derived CDR1 and CDR2 are LNHNV and YYDKDF (reference sequence). The CDR3 has 13 amino acids. In DNA, the CDR3 is TGTGCCACTAGAAGACAGGGAGGAACTGAAGCTTTCTTT. Its protein product is CATRRQGGTEAFF.

In the case of this clonotype: A read error may be the cause here, since a much bigger clone is one base away. The rearrangement uses TRBV11-2 and TRBJ2-7, with a tentative D call TRBD1 (5 bases). The germline gives CDR1 SGHAT, CDR2 FQNNGV. This CDR3 has 12 residues. The CDR3 region is CANSPGNYEQYF. CDR3 nucleotides: TGTGCCAACAGCCCAGGGAACTACGAGCAGTACTTC.

In this sample, this clonotype turned up many times. The chain recombines TRBV29-1 with TRBJ1-1, with D perhaps TRBD1 (5 bases). Germline values: CDR1 SQVTM, CDR2 ANQGSEA. This CDR3 contains 12 residues. V lost 4 bases to trimming and J lost 3 bases, with 9 bases between them. This CDR3 reads CSVAWGDTEAFF. Written as DNA, the CDR3 is TGCAGCGTTGCATGGGGGGACACTGAAGCTTTCTTT.

The J gene is TRBJ1-1, the V gene TRBV20-1; perhaps TRBD1 as D (6 bases). The CDR3 extends over 14 amino acids. Germline lookup yields CDR1 DFQATT and CDR2 SNEGSKA (reference sequence). Trimming removed 4 bases at V and 0 bases at J, with 12 bases between. The CDR3 DNA reads as TGCAGTGCTACGTCAGGGGCCATGAACACTGAAGCTTTCTTT. The encoded protein is CSATSGAMNTEAFF.

The rearrangement links TRBV30 to TRBJ1-2, with D possibly being TRBD1 (6 bases). Trimming took off 2 bases at V and 6 bases at J, with 13 bases between the two ends. The CDR3 extends over 13 amino acids. Germline V gene data show CDR1 as GTSNPN and CDR2 as SVGIG (reference sequence). In nucleotides, the CDR3 is TGTGCCTGGAGTCTACAGGGAATTGATGGCTACACCTTC. It specifies CAWSLQGIDGYTF.

The J gene is TRBJ1-1, the V gene TRBV5-1; TRBD1 aligns across 9 bases. Germline V gives CDR1 SGHRS, CDR2 YFSETQ. V gave up 7 bases and J gave up 2 bases; unmatched junction bases: 3. There are 13 residues in the CDR3. The CDR3 reads CASAGQGNTEAFF. CDR3 nucleotides: TGCGCCAGCGCGGGACAGGGAAACACTGAAGCTTTCTTT.

At least ten counts were recorded for this clonotype. This chain links TRBV2 with TRBJ1-3; 8 bases are shared with TRBD1. The V segment lost 6 bases and the J segment 4 bases; nucleotides outside the gene matches: 8. The CDR3 has 15 residues. Germline V CDR1 and CDR2: SNHLY, FYNNEI. In nucleotides, the CDR3 is TGTGCCAGCAGCGTGGACAGGGTAGGAGGAAACACCATATATTTT. It yields the protein CASSVDRVGGNTIYF. The full variable domain, in which reference TRBV2 and TRBJ1-3 provide the parts outside the CDR3, is EPEVTQTPSHQVTQMGQEVILRCVPISNHLYFYWYRQILGQKVEFLVSFYNNEISEKSEIFDDQFSVERPDGSNFTLKIRSTKLEDSAMYFCASSVDRVGGNTIYFGEGSWLTVV.

This clonotype appeared a few times. The chain uses TRBV7-6 and TRBJ2-7, with D unclear. The germline V and J ends were trimmed by 0 bases and 2 bases, with 8 bases remaining between them. The CDR3 spans 14 residues. From germline, CDR1 is SGHVS and CDR2 FNYEAQ. The CDR3 region has the DNA TGTGCCAGCAGCTTAGCTCCAGCGACCTACGAGCAGTACTTC. Protein product: CASSLAPATYEQYF.